This TCR beta chain is from a study of blood T cell repertoires in COVID-19. Study in general: Acute-phase and convalescent COVID-19 samples originated in the United States, Italy and Spain.

The table came from immunoSEQ multiplex PCR; TCRdb's copy has only in-frame clones and leaves some out. Here the sample spans around 300,000 clones, around 85% being singletons. Germline assignment: CDR1 LNHDA and CDR2 SQIVND (reference sequence). V shed 7 bases and J shed 6 bases, with 15 bases lying between them. This CDR3 is built from 13 residues. This clone appeared a few times. Cohort 3 donors counted as recovered after two negative PCRs, clearance, or resolved symptoms. This sequence was found in a woman in her forties or fifties who had recovered from COVID-19. The chain joins TRBV19 to TRBJ1-2; D is uncertain. Specimen: PBMCs or T cells enriched from blood (not recorded which). CDR3: CASINRPGDGYTF. The CDR3 DNA sequence: TGTGCCAGTATCAATAGGCCAGGCGATGGCTACACCTTC.